This T cell receptor (beta chain) was identified during a study of cytomegalovirus exposure and HLA in healthy donors. General study results and limits: Accurate HLA-A and HLA-B prediction from TCR beta sequences was reported for most subjects. CMV serostatus was the sole immune exposure data available. Some V segments, including TRBV6-2 and TRBV6-3, were excluded as indistinguishable.

Primers for the PCR totalled 60 Vbeta and 13 Jbeta. Only in-frame clones appear in the TCRdb table, and some are missing; sequencing was by immunoSEQ multiplex PCR. The sample has roughly 68,000 clones; around 80% are singletons. With regard to this clone: Antigen: not known.

This CDR3 has 16 amino acids. V lost 4 bases, J lost 2 bases, and 18 bases lay in between. Germline loops: CDR1 SGHRS, CDR2 YFSETQ. The genes are TRBV5-1 and TRBJ2-5; D might be TRBD1 (6 bases). This TCR derives from a young woman in good health and CMV-seropositive. Sequenced material: PBMCs. The CDR3 here is CASSPWTNRVQETQYF. The DNA for the CDR3 is TGCGCCAGCAGCCCATGGACGAACAGGGTACAAGAGACCCAGTACTTC.